This TCR beta chain is drawn from a study of cytomegalovirus exposure and HLA in healthy donors. Clones were sequenced by immunoSEQ multiplex PCR, and TCRdb holds only the in-frame ones, with some missing. The table lists some 170,000 clones, roughly 86% of them singletons. In germline, CDR1 is MNHNS, CDR2 SASEGT. V lost 0 bases and J 6 bases, leaving 17 bases between the germline ends. The CDR3 sequence is 16 residues long. This receptor was obtained from a young man in good health and CMV-seropositive. V is TRBV6-1 and J is TRBJ1-2; D gene uncertain. The specimen was PBMCs. The CDR3 nucleotides read TGTGCCAGCAGTGAAGCGGGCACCAACACTTGGAATGGCTACACCTTC. Protein sequence: CASSEAGTNTWNGYTF.